These 4 T cell receptor beta chains share one sample of origin, sequenced in a study of blood T cell repertoires in COVID-19. Libraries were prepared by immunoSEQ multiplex PCR; TCRdb keeps only in-frame clonotypes and omits some of them. The profile shows about 310,000 clones, 90% of them singletons. Sequenced: peripheral blood. The receptors derive from a woman aged 40-49 years with COVID-19, enrolled during active disease.

The chain joins TRBV6-5 to TRBJ1-3; D remains unclear. The CDR3 has 14 residues. V lost 4 bases, J lost 1 base, and 8 bases lay in between. Germline V CDR1 and CDR2: MNHEY, SVGAGI. The CDR3 reads CASSFTQSGNTIYF. As DNA, the CDR3 is TGTGCCAGCAGTTTCACCCAGTCTGGAAACACCATATATTTT.

The genes are TRBV27 and TRBJ1-4, with 9 positions matching TRBD1. The CDR3 loop spans 14 amino acids. V lost 4 bases and J lost 8; bases outside the gene matches: 5. Germline loops: CDR1 MNHEY, CDR2 SMNVEV (reference sequence). The CDR3 sequence: CASSWGTGMEKLFF. For the CDR3, the DNA is TGTGCCAGCAGTTGGGGGACAGGGATGGAAAAACTGTTTTTT.

This chain uses TRBV5-1 with TRBJ1-4; 9 bases map to TRBD1. Germline V gives CDR1 SGHRS, CDR2 YFSETQ. There are 16 residues in the CDR3. Trimming removed 4 bases from V and 3 bases from J; junction bases left unmatched: 7. In nucleotides, the CDR3 is TGCGCCAGCAGCCACGGGACAGGGCACCCTAATGAAAAACTGTTTTTT. As protein: CASSHGTGHPNEKLFF. Looking up the rest from reference TRBV5-1 and TRBJ1-4 gives the full variable domain: KAGVTQTPRYLIKTRGQQVTLSCSPISGHRSVSWYQQTPGQGLQFLFEYFSETQRNKGNFPGRFSGRQFSNSRSEMNVSTLELGDSALYLCASSHGTGHPNEKLFFGSGTQLSVL.

This sequence joins TRBV13 and TRBJ2-7; 8 bases are a match to TRBD2. The V gene's germline CDR1 is PRHDT and CDR2 FYEKMQ (reference sequence). With V trimmed by 2 bases and J by 1 base, 7 bases remained unmatched. The CDR3 spans 16 residues. The DNA of the CDR3 is TGTGCCAGCAGCTTACCGTCTAGCGGGCCTTCCTACGAGCAGTACTTC. Its protein is CASSLPSSGPSYEQYF.